The rows below give T cell receptor beta chains drawn from one sample of a study of early stage breast cancer tumors. The table came from immunoSEQ multiplex PCR; TCRdb's copy has only in-frame clones and leaves some out. The sample holds 65,000 to 75,000 clones, less than 90% seen once. The sequencing input was blood. The receptors stem from a person aged 40-50 years with breast cancer. Each CDR3 is given with its conserved first and last residue. Each record gives: CDR3 DNA, CDR3 protein, V gene, D gene, J gene, clone size. A D gene is named only where the DNA matches it firmly. Clone size is given for some rows only: seen once, a few or many times, or a class if the clone is expanded.

TGCAGTGCTTGGGGATCCTACGAGCAGTACTTC	CSAWGSYEQYF	TRBV20-1	-	TRBJ2-7	few
TGCGCCAGCAGCTTGGTTCACCGTAATGAAAAACTGTTTTTT	CASSLVHRNEKLFF	TRBV5-1	-	TRBJ1-4	-
TGTGCCAGCTCACGGGATTTTGAAGCTTTCTTT	CASSRDFEAFF	TRBV18	-	TRBJ1-1	-
TGTGCCAGCAACCTCCCGGGACAGTTGAACACTGAAGCTTTCTTT	CASNLPGQLNTEAFF	TRBV28	TRBD1	TRBJ1-1	-
TGTGCCAGCAGTGAAGCAAGGCACAGGGGGATCCAAAACACCATATATTTT	CASSEARHRGIQNTIYF	TRBV6-1	TRBD1	TRBJ1-3	-
TGTGCCTGGAGTGTTTCTTTTGGGGCAGGAGCTTTCTTT	CAWSVSFGAGAFF	TRBV30	-	TRBJ1-1	-
TGTGCCAGTAGGTTGGCGGAACAAGCCGGGGAGCTGTTTTTT	CASRLAEQAGELFF	TRBV19	-	TRBJ2-2	-
TGTGCCAGTAGTCAAGATCTATTGGGGACGTCTAATGAAAAACTGTTTTTT	CASSQDLLGTSNEKLFF	TRBV19	-	TRBJ1-4	-
TGTGCCAGTAGTATCAACAGGGTCCTCGGAGGCTACACCTTC	CASSINRVLGGYTF	TRBV19	-	TRBJ1-2	-
TGTGCCAGCTCACCGGGACAGAATAGCAATCAGCCCCAGCATTTT	CASSPGQNSNQPQHF	TRBV18	TRBD1	TRBJ1-5	-
TGTGCCAGCAGCTTATATCCGGGGGGGGTGGAGACCCAGTACTTC	CASSLYPGGVETQYF	TRBV7-9	TRBD2	TRBJ2-5	-
TGCAGCGTGACCGGGACAGGTTCGTTTTCCAATCAGCCCCAGCATTTT	CSVTGTGSFSNQPQHF	TRBV29-1	TRBD1	TRBJ1-5	-
TGTGCCAGCAGCTTGACGGCATCCGAGCAGTACTTC	CASSLTASEQYF	TRBV5-6	-	TRBJ2-7	-
TGCGCCAGCAGCTTTACAGGGCAACCGAACACCGGGGAGCTGTTTTTT	CASSFTGQPNTGELFF	TRBV5-1	-	TRBJ2-2	-
TGTGCCAGCAGCCGGACTAGCGGGAGGGCCACCGAGCAGTACTTC	CASSRTSGRATEQYF	TRBV11-2	TRBD2	TRBJ2-7	once
TGTGCCAGCACACCGGGACTAGGGGGGGCCGGGGAGCTGTTTTTT	CASTPGLGGAGELFF	TRBV9	TRBD2	TRBJ2-2	-
TGTGCCAGCAGTGAAGCGGTGATCTCCTACGAGCAGTACTTC	CASSEAVISYEQYF	TRBV2	-	TRBJ2-7	-
TGCGCCAGCAGCCAAGATAAGGGTCCCGGGGAGCTGTTTTTT	CASSQDKGPGELFF	TRBV4-1	-	TRBJ2-2	-
TGCGCCAGCAGCCCAATGGGACTAGCGAACACCGGGGAGCTGTTTTTT	CASSPMGLANTGELFF	TRBV5-1	TRBD2	TRBJ2-2	few
TGTGCCAGTAGTGACGCGACAGCAACTAATGAAAAACTGTTTTTT	CASSDATATNEKLFF	TRBV19	-	TRBJ1-4	-
TGTGCCAGCAGTCATGACAGGGGCATCAATCAGCCCCAGCATTTT	CASSHDRGINQPQHF	TRBV2	TRBD1	TRBJ1-5	-
TGTGCCAGCAGCCCCAGAGAGAGAGTAGGACGGGACACTGAAGCTTTCTTT	CASSPRERVGRDTEAFF	TRBV11-2	-	TRBJ1-1	-
TGCAGCGTCCCGACTAGCGGGAACACCGGGGAGCTGTTTTTT	CSVPTSGNTGELFF	TRBV29-1	TRBD2	TRBJ2-2	once
TGTGCCAGCAGCTCCTATTGGGGCGGGAGCACGAACACCGGGGAGCTGTTTTTT	CASSSYWGGSTNTGELFF	TRBV11-2	TRBD2	TRBJ2-2	-
TGTGCCAGCACCCATTTAGAGGGAACTGAAGCTTTCTTT	CASTHLEGTEAFF	TRBV5-6	-	TRBJ1-1	few
TGTGCCAGCAGTGACAGTTCTAGCGGGAACACAGATACGCAGTATTTT	CASSDSSSGNTDTQYF	TRBV6-4	TRBD2	TRBJ2-3	-
TGTGCCAGCAGCTTAGGAGTTAGCGGGAGCGGCAAGACCCAGTACTTC	CASSLGVSGSGKTQYF	TRBV11-2	TRBD2	TRBJ2-5	-
TGTGCCAGCAGCTTAGCAACTAGCGGGAGGTACGAGCAGTACTTC	CASSLATSGRYEQYF	TRBV7-9	TRBD2	TRBJ2-7	few
TGTGCCTGGAGTAGCGGGAGGGAAGCCAAAAACATTCAGTACTTC	CAWSSGREAKNIQYF	TRBV30	TRBD2	TRBJ2-4	-
TGTGCCAGCAGCTTGGGGACGGGACGGATCTACAATGAGCAGTTCTTC	CASSLGTGRIYNEQFF	TRBV7-9	-	TRBJ2-1	few
TGTGCCAGCAGTTCTCTAATGGGGGCAGGGAGGACCGGGGAGCTGTTTTTT	CASSSLMGAGRTGELFF	TRBV28	-	TRBJ2-2	once
TGTGCCAGCAGCTTAGCGGGACAACCCCTCGAGCAGTACTTC	CASSLAGQPLEQYF	TRBV5-5	-	TRBJ2-7	once
TGTGCCAGCAGACTGACAGGAACGTCCTACGAGCAGTACTTC	CASRLTGTSYEQYF	TRBV5-5	-	TRBJ2-7	-
TGTGCCAGCAGCTTAGGGACGGGAAAATCGATATACAATGAGCAGTTCTTC	CASSLGTGKSIYNEQFF	TRBV11-3	-	TRBJ2-1	-
TGCGCCAGCAGCTTGGAAGGGGTCCTAGCCAAAAACATTCAGTACTTC	CASSLEGVLAKNIQYF	TRBV5-1	-	TRBJ2-4	-
TGTGCCAGCAGCCATTTGGCGGGACTTAACTATGGCTACACCTTC	CASSHLAGLNYGYTF	TRBV14	-	TRBJ1-2	few
TGTGCCAGCAGTTCCCGTAGCGGGAGAGGTTACAATGAGCAGTTCTTC	CASSSRSGRGYNEQFF	TRBV6-5	TRBD2	TRBJ2-1	once
TGTGCCAGCAGCCGCGGCACTCTAAGATGGGGGAGTGCCTACGAGCAGTACTTC	CASSRGTLRWGSAYEQYF	TRBV5-4	-	TRBJ2-7	-
TGTGCCAGCAGCTTAGGGGGGAGTCAGCCCCAGCATTTT	CASSLGGSQPQHF	TRBV7-6	-	TRBJ1-5	-
TGTGCCAGCAGTGACGCGTACAGGGGGTTTAGGGTTCAGCCCCAGCATTTT	CASSDAYRGFRVQPQHF	TRBV6-1	TRBD1	TRBJ1-5	-
TGTGCCAGCAGCCAAGATTTAGAAAGGCCCAATGAGCAGTTCTTC	CASSQDLERPNEQFF	TRBV5-5	-	TRBJ2-1	once
TGTGCCACCAGCAGAGAAGGGACAGGGAAAAACGAGCAGTACTTC	CATSREGTGKNEQYF	TRBV15	TRBD1	TRBJ2-7	-
TGTGCCAGCAGCTTAGCTGGGGGGCCCAGCGCAGGAGATACGCAGTATTTT	CASSLAGGPSAGDTQYF	TRBV7-9	-	TRBJ2-3	-
TGTGCCAGTAGTGGGCGGCCATCCAATGAAAAACTGTTTTTT	CASSGRPSNEKLFF	TRBV19	-	TRBJ1-4	few
TGTGCCAGCAGTATCCGGGACAGACGCACAGATACGCAGTATTTT	CASSIRDRRTDTQYF	TRBV27	TRBD1	TRBJ2-3	-
TGTGCCAGCAGCTCCCAACTTAATCTCAGGGGGCAGAGAGCGGGTGAGCAGTTCTTC	CASSSQLNLRGQRAGEQFF	TRBV11-2	TRBD1	TRBJ2-1	-
TGTGCCAGCGGTTTTGAGGGACAGCCAAACTACAATGAGCAGTTCTTC	CASGFEGQPNYNEQFF	TRBV2	TRBD1	TRBJ2-1	-
TGTGCCACCAACCAGGGTGGCCAAGAGACCCAGTACTTC	CATNQGGQETQYF	TRBV15	-	TRBJ2-5	-
TGTGCCAGCGGGCGGGAGGTTTACGAGCAGTACTTC	CASGREVYEQYF	TRBV6-6	TRBD2	TRBJ2-7	-
TGCGCCAGCAGAAAGAGTGGCGGCAGCCGTAGCACAGATACGCAGTATTTT	CASRKSGGSRSTDTQYF	TRBV5-1	-	TRBJ2-3	once
TGTGCCAGCAGTGATGGCGGAGGCTCCTACAATGAGCAGTTCTTC	CASSDGGGSYNEQFF	TRBV6-1	-	TRBJ2-1	once
TGTGCCATCGCGGAGGAGGGCGAGAACACCGGGGAGCTGTTTTTT	CAIAEEGENTGELFF	TRBV10-3	-	TRBJ2-2	-
TGTGCCAGCAGCAACTCCGGACTAGCGGGAGGTTTGAACACCGGGGAGCTGTTTTTT	CASSNSGLAGGLNTGELFF	TRBV21-1	-	TRBJ2-2	few
TGTGCCAGCAGCCGTAATGAGCAGTTCTTC	CASSRNEQFF	TRBV6-1	-	TRBJ2-1	-
TGTGCTAGTGGTTTTATCGGCCCCTGGGCAGGGGAAGTATACAATGAGCAGTTCTTC	CASGFIGPWAGEVYNEQFF	TRBV12-5	-	TRBJ2-1	once
TGTGCCAGCAGTTGGGAGACAGGGGGCCGCGGGGAGCTGTTTTTT	CASSWETGGRGELFF	TRBV6-6	TRBD1	TRBJ2-2	-
TGTGCCAGCAGCTTGGGGACGGGAAGAACCACTAACTATGGCTACACCTTC	CASSLGTGRTTNYGYTF	TRBV7-9	-	TRBJ1-2	-
TGTGCCAGCAGTCGACTAGCGGGGACCACAGATACGCAGTATTTT	CASSRLAGTTDTQYF	TRBV6-4	TRBD2	TRBJ2-3	few